The 14 T cell receptor beta chains below come from one sample, sequenced in a study of T cells in Graves' hyperthyroidism and ophthalmopathy. RNA transcripts were the template for amplifying TCR beta CDR3 regions. When the TCR CDR3 underwent first-round RT-PCR, the HTBI primer set was used. Each CDR3 protein gets one entry after TCRdb re-called the multiplex PCR reads with MiXCR. Of 250,000 to 350,000 distinct CDR3 sequences in the sample, roughly 20% were seen once. Material for sequencing was blood. These receptors were taken from a man aged 30 to 45 with Graves' ophthalmopathy.

The rearrangement joins TRBV6-2 or TRBV6-3 to TRBJ2-3; 13 bases align to TRBD2. The V gene end was trimmed by 2 bases and the J gene end by 10 bases; junction bases not matched to a gene: 15. The length of the CDR3 is 18 residues. Germline-derived CDR1 and CDR2 are MNHEY and SVGEGT. The CDR3 DNA reads TGTGCCAGCAGTTACGACGTACTAAGGACTAGCGGGAGTCGGGCGCAGTATTTT. Residues: CASSYDVLRTSGSRAQYF.

This clonotype was recorded many times. The chain recombines TRBV2 with TRBJ2-1, with D possibly matching TRBD2 (5 bases). Germline lookup yields CDR1 SNHLY and CDR2 FYNNEI. CDR3 length: 13 residues. V was cut by 8 bases and J by 3 bases, with 11 bases left in between. The CDR3: CASSGLLYNEQFF. The CDR3 nucleotides read TGTGCCAGCTCGGGATTACTCTACAATGAGCAGTTCTTC.

V and J are TRBV10-3 and TRBJ2-7; 8 positions match TRBD2. Germline loops: CDR1 ENHRY, CDR2 SYGVKD. The CDR3 consists of 16 residues. The V and J ends lost 2 bases and 1 base, in that order; junction bases with no gene match: 7. The CDR3 DNA reads TGTGCCATCAGTGAGCCCCGGCTAGCGGGTTCCTACGAGCAGTACTTC. Protein sequence: CAISEPRLAGSYEQYF.

The chain employs TRBV7-8 and TRBJ2-5; D may be TRBD1 (5 bases). Germline V CDR1 and CDR2: SGHVS, FQNEAQ. Trimming took 3 bases from V and 2 from J, leaving 13 bases between them. The CDR3 is made up of 15 amino acids. The CDR3 reads CASSLYRMNQETQYF. The CDR3 DNA reads TGTGCCAGCAGCTTGTACAGGATGAATCAAGAGACCCAGTACTTC.

V usage is TRBV7-2 and J usage is TRBJ1-6, with unresolved D. The CDR3 sequence is 17 residues long. The germline CDR1 and CDR2 sequences are SGHTA and FQGNSA. Trimming pared 5 bases from V and 0 bases from J, leaving 14 bases between. Here the CDR3 DNA reads TGTGCCAGCAGCCACGGAAGGGAAAGCTCCTATAATTCACCCCTCCACTTT. It encodes CASSHGRESSYNSPLHF. The entire variable domain, with the rest obtained from reference TRBV7-2 and TRBJ1-6, is as follows: GAGVSQSPSNKVTEKGKDVELRCDPISGHTALYWYRQSLGQGLEFLIYFQGNSAPDKSGLPSDRFSAERTGGSVSTLTIQRTQQEDSAVYLCASSHGRESSYNSPLHFGNGTRLTVT.

This chain uses TRBV28 with TRBJ2-5, with 7 bases aligning to TRBD1. V shed 6 bases, J shed 3 bases, and the junction held 13 bases outside the gene matches. CDR1 MDHEN and CDR2 SYDVKM come from the germline V gene. The length of the CDR3 is 16 residues. The CDR3 sequence is CASSPPGTASEETQYF. The CDR3 nucleotides read TGTGCCAGCAGCCCCCCGGGGACAGCGTCCGAAGAGACCCAGTACTTC.

This clonotype occurred many times. This chain uses TRBV3-1 with TRBJ1-2; D gene ambiguous. Germline loops: CDR1 LGHDT, CDR2 YNNKEL (reference sequence). Trimming took 5 bases from V and 3 from J, leaving 7 bases between them. The CDR3 spans 12 residues. The CDR3 sequence is CASSARYYGYTF. In DNA form, the CDR3 reads TGTGCCAGCAGCGCACGATACTATGGCTACACCTTC.

This clonotype has only a few counts. V gene TRBV12-5 combines with J gene TRBJ1-6, with TRBD1 identical over 10 bases. The junction had 8 bases not matched to a gene; V was cut back by 0 bases and J by 0 bases. The germline V gene has CDR1 LGHNT and CDR2 FRNRAP. The CDR3 consists of 20 residues. The CDR3 nucleotides read TGTGCTAGTGGTTTGGTCACCGGGACAGGGGAAGACTCCTATAATTCACCCCTCCACTTT. Translating gives CASGLVTGTGEDSYNSPLHF.

This clonotype was observed many times. The chain is built from TRBV7-9 and TRBJ1-1; the match to TRBD1 covers 7 bases. Germline V gives CDR1 SEHNR, CDR2 FQNEAQ (reference sequence). Trimming cost V 5 bases and J 1 base; bases outside gene matches: 7. The CDR3 covers 15 residues. CDR3 coding DNA: TGTGCCAGCAGCCCAACAGGGGCTCGGAACACTGAAGCTTTCTTT. It specifies CASSPTGARNTEAFF.

The chain recombines TRBV10-3 with TRBJ2-3; D unclear. Germline V gene data show CDR1 as ENHRY and CDR2 as SYGVKD. CDR3 size: 11 residues. Trimming left V 0 bases short and J 8 bases short, with 3 bases between. CDR3 DNA: TGTGCCATCAGTGAGTCAGCTACGCAGTATTTT. Residues: CAISESATQYF.

This clonotype was counted ten times or more. The V and J genes are TRBV11-2 and TRBJ1-1, with 10 bases that match TRBD1. This CDR3 spans 12 amino acids. CDR1 and CDR2 from the germline V gene are SGHAT and FQNNGV. V was pared by 3 bases and J by 10 bases, with 2 bases of the junction left unmatched. The CDR3 DNA reads as TGTGCCAGCAGCTTCGGACAGGGGGGAGCTTTCTTT. Its protein is CASSFGQGGAFF. Filled out from reference TRBV11-2 and TRBJ1-1, the complete variable domain reads EAGVAQSPRYKIIEKRQSVAFWCNPISGHATLYWYQQILGQGPKLLIQFQNNGVVDDSQLPKDRFSAERLKGVDSTLKIQPAKLEDSAVYLCASSFGQGGAFFGQGTRLTVV.

The table lists this clonotype with many counts. The J gene is TRBJ2-7, the V gene TRBV2; D ambiguous. V gave up 1 base and J gave up 5 bases, with 3 bases separating them. Germline CDR1 reads SNHLY; CDR2 reads FYNNEI. The CDR3 covers 11 residues. DNA for the CDR3: TGTGCCAGCAGTGAAGTGGACGAGCAGTACTTC. Its translation: CASSEVDEQYF.

The V call is TRBV28, the J call TRBJ2-7; 13 bases are a match to TRBD2. The CDR3 length is 17 residues. The V gene's germline CDR1 is MDHEN and CDR2 SYDVKM. The junction had 6 bases not matched to a gene; V was cut back by 4 bases and J by 0 bases. The CDR3 here is CASSSPGLAGTSYEQYF. As DNA, the CDR3 is TGTGCCAGCAGTTCACCGGGACTAGCGGGAACCTCCTACGAGCAGTACTTC.

The chain joins TRBV5-1 to TRBJ1-6, with 8 bases fitting TRBD1. Germline-derived CDR1 and CDR2 are SGHRS and YFSETQ. V lost 4 bases to trimming and J lost 7 bases; unmatched junction nucleotides: 10. The CDR3 length is 16 residues. In DNA, the CDR3 is TGCGCCAGCAGCAATCAAGGACAGGGTTTCAATTCACCCCTCCACTTT. Encoded protein: CASSNQGQGFNSPLHF.